The rows below give T cell receptor beta chains drawn from one sample of a study of blood T cell repertoires in COVID-19. Some clones are missing from TCRdb's copy, which holds only in-frame ones; the method was immunoSEQ multiplex PCR. The sample lists 170,000 or so clones; around 84% were seen once. The sequenced sample was peripheral blood. The receptors were sampled from a man aged 60-69 years with COVID-19, enrolled during active disease. Both conserved end residues are part of each CDR3. D genes are given only for firm matches. The size of a clone is reported for some rows only, either as once, few or many, or as a class for expanded clones.

d_call | j_call | clone_size | v_call | cdr3_nt | cdr3_aa
TRBD2 | TRBJ2-1 | NA | TRBV5-1 | TGCGCCAGCAGCTCCCAAGCGGGGAGCTCCTACAATGAGCAGTTCTTC | CASSSQAGSSYNEQFF
TRBD1 | TRBJ1-5 | NA | TRBV19 | TGTGCCAGTAGTATTGACCAGGGGGGCAATCAGCCCCAGCATTTT | CASSIDQGGNQPQHF
TRBD2 | TRBJ2-1 | NA | TRBV5-6 | TGTGCCAGCAGCTTCATAGCGGGAGGGCTCTCTACGGAGTTCTTC | CASSFIAGGLSTEFF
TRBD1 | TRBJ1-1 | NA | TRBV19 | TGTGCCAGTAGCCCAGGGCCAGGGGGCACTGAAGCTTTCTTT | CASSPGPGGTEAFF
NA | TRBJ1-5 | NA | TRBV7-2 | TGTGCCAGCACCAAGGGGAATCAGCCCCAGCATTTT | CASTKGNQPQHF
NA | TRBJ2-7 | NA | TRBV18 | TGTGCCAGCTCCACGGGGTCCTACTCCTACGAGCAGTACTTC | CASSTGSYSYEQYF
TRBD2 | TRBJ2-2 | NA | TRBV5-1 | TGCGCCAGCAGCTTGGCTAGCGGGAGCTCGGGCACCGGGGAGCTGTTTTTT | CASSLASGSSGTGELFF
NA | TRBJ1-5 | NA | TRBV6-6 | TGTGCCAGCGCCCAACAGGGCGATAGCAATCAGCCCCAGCATTTT | CASAQQGDSNQPQHF
NA | TRBJ1-5 | NA | TRBV14 | TGTGCCAGCAGCCCAACCGGGATGAATCAGCCCCAGCATTTT | CASSPTGMNQPQHF
NA | TRBJ1-1 | NA | TRBV19 | TGTGCCAGTAGTAAAACTCTCACTTTGAACACTGAAGCTTTCTTT | CASSKTLTLNTEAFF
TRBD1 | TRBJ2-7 | many | TRBV4-1 | TGCGCCAGCAGCCAAGAGACGACAGGGGCGGACTACGAGCAGTACTTC | CASSQETTGADYEQYF